The 9 T cell receptor beta chains given below trace back to one sample, sequenced in a study of cytomegalovirus exposure and HLA in healthy donors. Both 60 Vbeta primers and 13 Jbeta primers went into the PCR. The data were produced by immunoSEQ multiplex PCR, yet TCRdb's version contains in-frame clones alone and is incomplete. The sample yields 180,000 or so clones, around 77% seen once. Sequenced material: PBMCs. The source is a woman in her thirties in good health and CMV-seropositive.

DNA of the CDR3: TGCAGCGCTGGGGACAGCCACTACGAGCAGTACTTC. Translation: CSAGDSHYEQYF. J is TRBJ2-7 and V is TRBV29-1, with TRBD1 matching 7 bases. CDR3 length equals 12 residues. V gave up 7 bases and J gave up 3 bases; unmatched junction bases: 6. The germline CDR1 and CDR2 sequences are SQVTM and ANQGSEA.

V gene TRBV6-1 combines with J gene TRBJ1-2; TRBD1 matches 7 bases. From germline, CDR1 is MNHNS and CDR2 SASEGT. V lost 5 bases and J lost 3; bases outside the gene matches: 3. This CDR3 is built from 13 residues. The CDR3: CASSSTGDYGYTF. The CDR3 bases are TGTGCCAGCAGTAGCACAGGGGACTATGGCTACACCTTC.

The chain uses TRBV7-2 and TRBJ1-5; D is unresolved. The V end lost 4 bases, the J end lost 11 bases, and 18 bases lay between the germline ends. Germline CDR1 and CDR2: SGHTA and FQGNSA. The CDR3 runs 14 residues. The CDR3, as DNA: TGTGCCAGCAGCTCAACTCCGGGCGGAGGAGCCCAGCATTTT. This translates into CASSSTPGGGAQHF. Together with reference TRBV7-2 and TRBJ1-5, the CDR3 gives the full variable domain: GAGVSQSPSNKVTEKGKDVELRCDPISGHTALYWYRQSLGQGLEFLIYFQGNSAPDKSGLPSDRFSAERTGGSVSTLTIQRTQQEDSAVYLCASSSTPGGGAQHFGDGTRLSIL.

The chain is built from TRBV9 and TRBJ2-6; 8 positions agree with TRBD1. The V segment lost 0 bases and the J segment 4 bases; nucleotides outside the gene matches: 9. The CDR3 is made up of 18 amino acids. Germline assignment: CDR1 SGDLS and CDR2 YYNGEE. CDR3 residues: CASSVVPNQGAGANVLTF. Here the CDR3 DNA reads TGTGCCAGCAGCGTAGTGCCCAATCAGGGGGCCGGGGCCAACGTCCTGACTTTC. The variable domain in full, completed from reference TRBV9 and TRBJ2-6, reads DSGVTQTPKHLITATGQRVTLRCSPRSGDLSVYWYQQSLDQGLQFLIQYYNGEERAKGNILERFSAQQFPDLHSELNLSSLELGDSALYFCASSVVPNQGAGANVLTFGAGSRLTVL.

The genes are TRBV6-5 and TRBJ2-1; 7 nucleotides align to TRBD2. The germline V gene encodes CDR1 MNHEY and CDR2 SVGAGI. Trimming at V came to 3 bases and at J to 5 bases, leaving 4 bases not matched to a gene. The CDR3 runs 14 residues. For the CDR3, the DNA is TGTGCCAGCAGTTATGGGACTAACAACAATGAGCAGTTCTTC. Protein product: CASSYGTNNNEQFF.

The table lists this clone with a few counts. The chain recombines TRBV6-5 with TRBJ1-1; the D is unclear. This CDR3 region has 14 residues. The ends were cut back, 7 bases at V and 6 bases at J, with 18 bases in the middle. Germline V gene sequence: CDR1 MNHEY, CDR2 SVGAGI. CDR3 residues: CASTLPGPRAEAFF. The DNA of the CDR3 is TGTGCCAGCACCCTACCGGGCCCGAGGGCTGAAGCTTTCTTT.

J is TRBJ2-1 and V is TRBV30; 7 nucleotides line up with TRBD1. V gave up 2 bases and J gave up 12 bases; unmatched junction bases: 10. This CDR3 is built from 13 residues. Germline V lookup: CDR1 GTSNPN, CDR2 SVGIG (reference sequence). The CDR3 sequence: CAWSFSRQGRQFF. DNA for the CDR3: TGTGCCTGGAGTTTTTCTCGACAGGGCAGGCAGTTCTTC. The complete variable domain, with remaining parts taken from reference TRBV30 and TRBJ2-1, reads SQTIHQWPATLVQPVGSPLSLECTVEGTSNPNLYWYRQAAGRGLQLLFYSVGIGQISSEVPQNLSASRPQDRQFILSSKKLLLSDSGFYLCAWSFSRQGRQFFGPGTRLTVL.

The CDR3 bases are TGTGCCAGCAAAAACAGGAGGAACACTGAAGCTTTCTTT. Its translation: CASKNRRNTEAFF. The chain recombines TRBV27 with TRBJ1-1; a possible D gene is TRBD1 (5 bases). Germline CDR1 reads MNHEY; CDR2 reads SMNVEV (reference sequence). The V end lost 7 bases, the J end lost 1 base, and 10 bases lay between the germline ends. This CDR3 region has 13 residues.

The genes are TRBV7-9 and TRBJ2-7, with 7 bases matching TRBD1. V lost 5 bases to trimming and J lost 4 bases; unmatched junction nucleotides: 8. Germline values: CDR1 SEHNR, CDR2 FQNEAQ (reference sequence). The CDR3 is 14 amino acids. The CDR3 DNA reads TGTGCCAGCAGCCGGGGACAGAAAAATTACGAGCAGTACTTC. It specifies CASSRGQKNYEQYF.